This section outlines one T cell receptor (beta chain) sequence together with its context. This clone was counted a single time. Its antigen remains unidentified. It has no much larger one-base neighbor in the sample; base qualities were not kept. The sample is drawn from a study of blood T cell repertoires in COVID-19 (dated by TCRdb to 2020 to 2021). Turning to the overall study: Samples from collaborators originated in the United States, Italy and Spain and spanned both the acute and convalescent phases of COVID-19. The prospective study material was composed of cDNA or gDNA derived from T cells, B-cell-depleted T cells, or PBMCs. Subjects who had been exposed to COVID-19, were actively infected with it, or had recovered from it provided the deeply sampled blood TCRbeta repertoires that made up the dataset. The repertoires were made available in a free public database intended to serve as a resource for research on the immune response to SARS-CoV-2. The samples were drawn from the first 160 participants of the ongoing ImmuneRACE study and from over a thousand subjects provided by 6 global collaborators. Sample metadata almost always included a de-identified subject ID, COVID-19 status, age in years and sex. HLA class I and class II types, where available, came from metadata supplied by the sample provider rather than from assay-based typing. The full study reports these points: The amount of clinical and demographic metadata varied by source and participant and was provided uncurated.

From the cysteine through the phenylalanine, the CDR3 covers 15 amino acids. The read is trimmed to its CDR3 DNA, 45 bases read in frame from base 1. V lost 0 bases and J lost 4 bases, and the count of bases not matched to a germline gene is 3. CDR1 and CDR2 are drawn from the germline V gene: SGHRS, YFSETQ. TCRbeta CDR3 regions were amplified from genomic DNA using the immunoSEQ Assay, a bias-controlled multiplex PCR. The study's processing was this. The number of nucleated cells in each sample was estimated from the amplification of reference gene primers within the assay. Sequence reads were collapsed and filtered to measure the absolute abundance of every unique TCRbeta CDR3 rearrangement. For each sample, productive Simpson clonality was calculated as the square root of Simpson's diversity index over productive rearrangements. This immuneACCESS table, as held by TCRdb, lists in-frame sequences with V and J called but not all clones. Of the missing ones, under half trace to an unresolved V gene in checked studies; the others have no known cause. D and trimming come from the DNA, and the V and J calls and clone size come from that table. The sample yields 90,000 to 120,000 clones; 75% to 90% were counted once. The top ten clones comprise about 34% of the sample.

Whole blood was collected in K2EDTA tubes by collaborating institutions according to the institutions' own protocols. Collaborator samples were shipped for TCRbeta analysis as frozen whole blood, isolated PBMCs, or DNA extracted from either sample type. This receptor chain uses TRBV5-1 and TRBJ1-1; 10 bases in the junction line up with TRBD1. This receptor was identified in a woman over 75 with acute or convalescent COVID-19. The sequencing input was peripheral blood. CDR3 reads: CASSLGQGATTEAFF. The nucleotide sequence is given as TGCGCCAGCAGCTTGGGACAGGGGGCGACCACTGAAGCTTTCTTT.